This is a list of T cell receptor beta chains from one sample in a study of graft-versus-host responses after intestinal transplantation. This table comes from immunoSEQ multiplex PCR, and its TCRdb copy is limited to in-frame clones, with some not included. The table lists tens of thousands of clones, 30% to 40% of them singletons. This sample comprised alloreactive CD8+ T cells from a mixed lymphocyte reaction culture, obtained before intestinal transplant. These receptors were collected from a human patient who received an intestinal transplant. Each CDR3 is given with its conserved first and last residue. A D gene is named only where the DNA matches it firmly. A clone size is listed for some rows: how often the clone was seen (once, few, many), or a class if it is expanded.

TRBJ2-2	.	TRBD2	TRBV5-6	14	TGTGCCAGCACCGGACTAGAGAACACCGGGGAGCTGTTTTTT	CASTGLENTGELFF
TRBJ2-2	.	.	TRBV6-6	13	TGTGCCAGCAGTTACTCGTGGTTCGGGGAGCTGTTTTTT	CASSYSWFGELFF
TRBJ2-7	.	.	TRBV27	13	TGTGCCAGCAGTTTTGGGGCAACCTACGAGCAGTACTTC	CASSFGATYEQYF
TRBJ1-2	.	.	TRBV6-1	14	TGTGCCAGCAGCTGGGGGCAGGGAAGCTATGGCTACACCTTC	CASSWGQGSYGYTF
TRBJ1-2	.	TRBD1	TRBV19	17	TGTGCCAGTAGTATAGATTGGGGGACAGGGCTCATCGATGGCTACACCTTC	CASSIDWGTGLIDGYTF
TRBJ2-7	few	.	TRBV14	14	TGTGCCAGCAGCCAGGGGGCAGGGCCCTACGAGCAGTACTTC	CASSQGAGPYEQYF
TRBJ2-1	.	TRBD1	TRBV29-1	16	TGCAGCGTTGAAGGGGTGACAGGGAACTACTACAATGAGCAGTTCTTC	CSVEGVTGNYYNEQFF
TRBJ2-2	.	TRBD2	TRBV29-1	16	TGCAGCGTTGAAGGACAGCGGGAGGGCCTCACCGGGGAGCTGTTTTTT	CSVEGQREGLTGELFF
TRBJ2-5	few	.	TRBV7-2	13	TGTGCCAGCAGCTTGGGGCTCCAAGAGACCCAGTACTTC	CASSLGLQETQYF
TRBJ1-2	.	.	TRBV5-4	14	TGTGCCAGCAGCTTGGCAGTTTCCAGCTATGGCTACACCTTC	CASSLAVSSYGYTF
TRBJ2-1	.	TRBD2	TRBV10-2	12	TGCGCCAGCAGCCATCTAGCGGGTGAGCAGTTCTTC	CASSHLAGEQFF
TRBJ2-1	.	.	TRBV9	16	TGTGCCAGCAGCGCTCGGCCCCTGAGCTCCTACAATGAGCAGTTCTTC	CASSARPLSSYNEQFF
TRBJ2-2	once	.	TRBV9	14	TGTGCCAGCAGCGGTCCAGACAGTGCCGGGGAGCTGTTTTTT	CASSGPDSAGELFF
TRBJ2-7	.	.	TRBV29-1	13	TGCAGCGTTCAGGGCGGTTCGGCCTACGAGCAGTACTTC	CSVQGGSAYEQYF
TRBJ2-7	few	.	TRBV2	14	TGTGCCAGCAGTGAAAACGCCGGCTCCTACGAGCAGTACTTC	CASSENAGSYEQYF
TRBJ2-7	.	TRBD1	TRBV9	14	TGTGCCAGCAGCGCCGGGACAGGGCCCTACGAGCAGTACTTC	CASSAGTGPYEQYF
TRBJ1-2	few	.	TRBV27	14	TGTGCCAGCAGTTACCTTGGACAGAACTATGGCTACACCTTC	CASSYLGQNYGYTF
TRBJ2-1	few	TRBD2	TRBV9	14	TGTGCCAGCAGCGTAAGCGGGACCTACAATGAGCAGTTCTTC	CASSVSGTYNEQFF
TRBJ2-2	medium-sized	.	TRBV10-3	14	TGTGCCATCAGTGAGTCAGGGGACACCGGGGAGCTGTTTTTT	CAISESGDTGELFF
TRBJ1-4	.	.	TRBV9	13	TGTGCCAGCAGCGTTAATACGGATGAAAAACTGTTTTTT	CASSVNTDEKLFF
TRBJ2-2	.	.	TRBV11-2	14	TGTGCCAGCAGCTTGGGGCCTTACACCGGGGAGCTGTTTTTT	CASSLGPYTGELFF
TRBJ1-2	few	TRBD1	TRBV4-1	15	TGCGCCAGCAGCCAAGGGACAGGGGGCCTCGATGGCTACACCTTC	CASSQGTGGLDGYTF
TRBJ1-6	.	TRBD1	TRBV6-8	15	TGTGCCAGCAGTTACGGGACAGCCTATAATTCACCCCTCCACTTT	CASSYGTAYNSPLHF
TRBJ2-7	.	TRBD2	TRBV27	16	TGTGCCAGCAGTTCCGAACTAGCGGGAGGGCCGTACGAGCAGTACTTC	CASSSELAGGPYEQYF
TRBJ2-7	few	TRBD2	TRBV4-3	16	TGCGCCAGCAGCCAAGATCTAGCGGGGGCTTCCTACGAGCAGTACTTC	CASSQDLAGASYEQYF
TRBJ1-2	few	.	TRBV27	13	TGTGCCAGCGGTTGGGATTTCAACTATGGCTACACCTTC	CASGWDFNYGYTF
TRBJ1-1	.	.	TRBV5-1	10	TGCGCCAGCAAAGACCGTGAAGCTTTCTTT	CASKDREAFF
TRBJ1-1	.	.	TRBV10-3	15	TGTGCCATCGAGCGAGTACTACGGTGTAACACTGAAGCTTTCTTT	CAIERVLRCNTEAFF
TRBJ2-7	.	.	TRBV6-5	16	TGTGCCAGCAGTTTCTCGCGGGTCGTAAGCTCCTACGAGCAGTACTTC	CASSFSRVVSSYEQYF
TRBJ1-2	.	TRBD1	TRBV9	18	TGTGCCAGCAGCGCCTCCGGGACAGCGCTTCAGGGTAACTATGGCTACACCTTC	CASSASGTALQGNYGYTF
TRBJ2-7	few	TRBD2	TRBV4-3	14	TGCGCCAGCAGCGACTCCGGACTAGCGTACGAGCAGTACTTC	CASSDSGLAYEQYF
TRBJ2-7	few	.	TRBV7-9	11	TGTGCCAGCAGCTTATGCTACGAGCAGTACTTC	CASSLCYEQYF
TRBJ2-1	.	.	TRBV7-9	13	TGTGCCAGCAGCTTGCCAAGCATGGTATGGCAGTTCTTC	CASSLPSMVWQFF
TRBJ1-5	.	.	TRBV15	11	TGTGCCACGGGGGGTAATCAGCCCCAGCATTTT	CATGGNQPQHF
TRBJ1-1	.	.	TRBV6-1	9	TGTGCCAGGCTACATGAAGCTTTCTTT	CARLHEAFF
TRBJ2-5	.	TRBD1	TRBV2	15	TGTGCCAGCATTTGGGCAGGGGGCTACCAAGAGACCCAGTACTTC	CASIWAGGYQETQYF
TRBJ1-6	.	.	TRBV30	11	TGTGCCTGGCAAGGGGGATCACCCCTCCACTTT	CAWQGGSPLHF
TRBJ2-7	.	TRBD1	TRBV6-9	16	TGTGCCAGCAGTTACTTTGGGACAGTAGGACCCTACGAGCAGTACTTC	CASSYFGTVGPYEQYF
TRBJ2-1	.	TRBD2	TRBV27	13	TGTGCCAGCAGTTTTCTAGCGGACAATGAGCAGTTCTTC	CASSFLADNEQFF
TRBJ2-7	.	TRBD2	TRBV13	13	TGTGCCAGCAGCACCGGACTAGCGGGAGAGCAGTACTTC	CASSTGLAGEQYF
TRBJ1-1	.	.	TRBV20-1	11	TGCAGTGCCCCCAGGTACACTGAAGCTTTCTTT	CSAPRYTEAFF
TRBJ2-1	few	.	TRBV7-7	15	TGTGCCAGCAGCGATGGCGTGGCGGCGTACAATGAGCAGTTCTTC	CASSDGVAAYNEQFF
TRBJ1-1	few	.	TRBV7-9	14	TGTGCCAGCAGCTTAAATAACAGGAACACTGAAGCTTTCTTT	CASSLNNRNTEAFF
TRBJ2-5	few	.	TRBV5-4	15	TGTGCCAGCAGCTTGGAGGTAGCGTACCAAGAGACCCAGTACTTC	CASSLEVAYQETQYF
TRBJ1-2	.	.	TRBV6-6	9	TGTGCCAGCAGCTATGGCTACACCTTC	CASSYGYTF
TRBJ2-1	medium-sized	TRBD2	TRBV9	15	TGTGCCAGCAGCGTAGAAGCGGGAGGCTACAATGAGCAGTTCTTC	CASSVEAGGYNEQFF
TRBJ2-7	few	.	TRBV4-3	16	TGCGCCAGCAGCCAAAATTATGGAGGAACTACCTACGAGCAGTACTTC	CASSQNYGGTTYEQYF
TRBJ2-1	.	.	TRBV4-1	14	TGCGCCAGCAGCCCGATTTGGGGGCACAATGAGCAGTTCTTC	CASSPIWGHNEQFF
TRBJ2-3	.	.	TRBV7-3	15	TGTGCCAGCAGCTTATACGGGGTTCGCACAGATACGCAGTATTTT	CASSLYGVRTDTQYF
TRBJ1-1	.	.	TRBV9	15	TGTGCCAGCAGCTCGATGGAGGGGTTTGTCACTGAAGCTTTCTTT	CASSSMEGFVTEAFF